The TCR beta chain described here comes from a study of CD8+CD57+ T cells in acquired aplastic anemia. The CDR3 spans 14 residues. The V gene's germline CDR1 is SGHKS and CDR2 YYEKEE (reference sequence). V was cut by 1 base and J by 1 base, with 9 bases left in between. According to the study, genomic DNA was the template for TCR beta VDJ and CDR3 profiling. MiXCR was run by TCRdb on the reads, yielding one entry per CDR3 protein. The sample has about 190,000 distinct CDR3 sequences, roughly half seen once. Study observations and caveats: No significant difference in CD8+ Simpson's diversity was found between patients and controls.

This clonotype was recorded at least ten times. Its antigen is unknown. Sequencing input: sorted CD4+, CD8+, or CD8+CD57+ T cells (not recorded which) from PBMCs. J is TRBJ2-7 and V is TRBV5-5; D is ambiguous. The TCR comes from a human donor in good health, serving as a control. The CDR3 region has the DNA TGTGCCAGCAGCTTGACAGCGACATCCTACGAGCAGTACTTC. Translation gives CASSLTATSYEQYF.